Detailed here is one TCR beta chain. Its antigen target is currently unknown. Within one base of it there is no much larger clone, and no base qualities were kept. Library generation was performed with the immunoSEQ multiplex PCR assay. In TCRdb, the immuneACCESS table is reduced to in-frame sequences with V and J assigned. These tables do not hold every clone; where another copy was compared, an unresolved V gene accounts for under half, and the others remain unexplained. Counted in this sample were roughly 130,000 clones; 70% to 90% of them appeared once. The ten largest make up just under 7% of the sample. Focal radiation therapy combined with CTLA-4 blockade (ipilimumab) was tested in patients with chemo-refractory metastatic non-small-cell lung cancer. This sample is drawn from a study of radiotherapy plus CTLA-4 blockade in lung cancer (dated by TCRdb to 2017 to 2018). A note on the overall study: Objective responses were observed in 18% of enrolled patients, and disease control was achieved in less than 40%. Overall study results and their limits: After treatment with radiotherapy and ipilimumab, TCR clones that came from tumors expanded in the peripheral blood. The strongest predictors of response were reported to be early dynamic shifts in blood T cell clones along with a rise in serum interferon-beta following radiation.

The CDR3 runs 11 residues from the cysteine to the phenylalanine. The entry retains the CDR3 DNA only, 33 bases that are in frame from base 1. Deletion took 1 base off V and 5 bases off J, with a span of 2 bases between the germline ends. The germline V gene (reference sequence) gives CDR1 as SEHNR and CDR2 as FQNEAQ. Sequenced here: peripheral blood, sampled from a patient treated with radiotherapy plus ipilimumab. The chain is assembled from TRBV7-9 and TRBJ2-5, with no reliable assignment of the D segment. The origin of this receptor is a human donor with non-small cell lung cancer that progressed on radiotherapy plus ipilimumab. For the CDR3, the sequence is CASSLDETQYF. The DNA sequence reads TGTGCCAGCAGCTTAGACGAGACCCAGTACTTC. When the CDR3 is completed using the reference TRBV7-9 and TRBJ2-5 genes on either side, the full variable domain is DTGVSQNPRHKITKRGQNVTFRCDPISEHNRLYWYRQTLGQGPEFLTYFQNEAQLEKSRLLSDRFSAERPKGSFSTLEIQRTEQGDSAMYLCASSLDETQYFGPGTRLLVL.